The clone carrying this T cell receptor (beta chain) has a single count. This sample is part of a study of blood T cell repertoires in COVID-19. Study-wide context: There were acute and convalescent COVID-19 samples, and they came from the United States, Italy and Spain. T cells, B-cell-depleted T cells, or PBMCs provided the cDNA or gDNA that served as material.

Trimming took off 1 base at V and 0 bases at J, with 13 bases between the two ends. This CDR3 is 17 amino acids long. The V gene's germline CDR1 is MGHRA and CDR2 YSYEKL. Per the authors' pipeline: Amplifying reference gene primers gave estimates of nucleated cell counts. The method was immunoSEQ multiplex PCR; TCRdb's version includes in-frame clones alone and lacks a portion of them. The V and J calls and clone size come from that table; D and trimming were worked out from the DNA. The table has around 620,000 clones, 80% to 90% seen once. The J gene is TRBJ1-5, the V gene TRBV4-1, with D unclear. The receptor was isolated from a woman younger than 35 with acute or convalescent COVID-19. Sequenced input: peripheral blood. CDR3 DNA sequence: TGCGCCAGCAGCCAAGGGTTCCTAGAAGATAGCAATCAGCCCCAGCATTTT. Protein sequence: CASSQGFLEDSNQPQHF.